This TCR beta chain was sequenced during a study of blood T cell repertoires in COVID-19. Across the study: Whether acute or convalescent, the COVID-19 samples came from the United States, Italy and Spain. Sources were T cells, B-cell-depleted T cells, or PBMCs; the material itself was cDNA or gDNA.

TCRdb's copy holds only in-frame clones and misses some; the assay was immunoSEQ multiplex PCR. The table shows tens of thousands of clones, with more than 85% occurring only once. Trimming removed 5 bases from V and 6 bases from J, with 19 bases in between. The CDR3 is 15 residues long. From germline, CDR1 is SGHTA and CDR2 FQGNSA. V gene TRBV7-2 combines with J gene TRBJ1-2, with unresolved D. The sample taken for sequencing was peripheral blood. This TCR was recovered from a man aged 55 to 70 with acute or convalescent COVID-19. CDR3 nucleotide sequence: TGTGCCAGCAGCCCCAGAGGGTCTGGGTTGGATGGCTACACCTTC. It is translated as CASSPRGSGLDGYTF.